Listed below are T cell receptor beta chains from one sample, sequenced in a study of blood T cell repertoires in COVID-19. Here immunoSEQ multiplex PCR was the method, and the copy in TCRdb shows in-frame clones only, minus some. In the table there are fewer than 500,000 clones, roughly nine tenths of which are singletons. The sample taken for sequencing was PBMCs or T cells enriched from blood (not recorded which). The receptors were gathered from a young woman with acute COVID-19. CDR3s leave out the opening cysteine and the closing phenylalanine or tryptophan.

V gene | CDR3 protein
TRBV14 | ASSQVAGGSYEQY
TRBV5-8 | ASSRGQNEKLF
TRBV19 | ASSISGTGVNTIY
TRBV6-5 | ASSYGQGNYEQY
TRBV7-7 | ASSPRVGTGGGNEQF
TRBV27 | ASSSSGRLWDTQY
TRBV19 | ATPGGEYGYT
TRBV29-1 | SVLGTEDGYT
TRBV5-1 | ASSLAGTRNQPQH
TRBV18 | ASSPEGDRGTQY
TRBV7-2 | ASSFVSGRMHEQF
TRBV6-5 | ASSGGGNSPLH
TRBV10-3 | ASRQGDGYT
TRBV19 | ASSQLSSAYGYT
TRBV12-5 | ASGLVVGRDFSGNTIY
TRBV20-1 | SLREGYEQY
TRBV5-1 | ASQTSGGSSYNEQF
TRBV12-3/TRBV12-4 | ASTFGANVLT
TRBV28 | ASSLKSELRSLYGYT
TRBV10-3 | ATTPEGREQF
TRBV7-9 | ASSLRQFYEQY
TRBV28 | ASSYRGQPQH
TRBV10-1 | ASSEIPNNEQF
TRBV5-6 | ASSPLTSGSLLGQF
TRBV11-2 | ASSLSGGEPYEQY